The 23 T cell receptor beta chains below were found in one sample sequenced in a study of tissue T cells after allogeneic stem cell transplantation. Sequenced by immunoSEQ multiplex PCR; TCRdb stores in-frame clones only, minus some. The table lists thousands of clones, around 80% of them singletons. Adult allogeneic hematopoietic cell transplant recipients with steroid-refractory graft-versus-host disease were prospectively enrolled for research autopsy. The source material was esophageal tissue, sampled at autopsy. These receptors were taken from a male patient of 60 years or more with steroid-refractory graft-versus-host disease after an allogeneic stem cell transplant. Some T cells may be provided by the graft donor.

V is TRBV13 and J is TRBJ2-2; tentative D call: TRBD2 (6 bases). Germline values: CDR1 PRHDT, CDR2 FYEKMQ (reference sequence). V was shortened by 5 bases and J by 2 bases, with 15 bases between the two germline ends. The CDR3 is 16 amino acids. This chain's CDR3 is CASSPPDYRNTGELFF. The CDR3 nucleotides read TGTGCCAGCAGCCCCCCGGACTACCGTAACACCGGGGAGCTGTTTTTT.

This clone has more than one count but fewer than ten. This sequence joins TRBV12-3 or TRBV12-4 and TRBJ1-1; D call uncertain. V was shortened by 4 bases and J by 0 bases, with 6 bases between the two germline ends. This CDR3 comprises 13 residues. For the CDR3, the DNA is TGTGCCAGCAGTTACAGCATGAACACTGAAGCTTTCTTT. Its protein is CASSYSMNTEAFF.

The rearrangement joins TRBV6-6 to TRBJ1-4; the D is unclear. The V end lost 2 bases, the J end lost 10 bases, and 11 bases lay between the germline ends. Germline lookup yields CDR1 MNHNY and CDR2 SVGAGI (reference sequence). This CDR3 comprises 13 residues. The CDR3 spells CASSYQPEVKLFF. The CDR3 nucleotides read TGTGCCAGCAGTTACCAGCCAGAAGTAAAACTGTTTTTT.

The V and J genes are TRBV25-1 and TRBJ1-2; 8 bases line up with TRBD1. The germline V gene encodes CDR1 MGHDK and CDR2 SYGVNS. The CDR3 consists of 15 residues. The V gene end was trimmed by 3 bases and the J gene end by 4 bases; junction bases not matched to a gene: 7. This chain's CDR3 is CASSEGNRGSYGYTF. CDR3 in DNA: TGTGCCAGCAGTGAGGGAAACAGGGGGTCCTATGGCTACACCTTC.

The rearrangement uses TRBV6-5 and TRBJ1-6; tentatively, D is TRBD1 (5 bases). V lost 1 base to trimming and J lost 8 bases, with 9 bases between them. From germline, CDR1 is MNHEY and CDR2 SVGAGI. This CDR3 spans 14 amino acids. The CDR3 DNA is TGTGCCAGCAGTTACTGGGGGTCGGATTCACCCCTCCACTTT. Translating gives CASSYWGSDSPLHF.

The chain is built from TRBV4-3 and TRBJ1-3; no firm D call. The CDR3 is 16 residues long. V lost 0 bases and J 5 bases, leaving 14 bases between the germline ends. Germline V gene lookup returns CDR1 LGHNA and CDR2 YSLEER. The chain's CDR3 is CASSQDSTGWRNTIYF. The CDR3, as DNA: TGCGCCAGCAGCCAAGACAGTACTGGGTGGAGAAACACCATATATTTT.

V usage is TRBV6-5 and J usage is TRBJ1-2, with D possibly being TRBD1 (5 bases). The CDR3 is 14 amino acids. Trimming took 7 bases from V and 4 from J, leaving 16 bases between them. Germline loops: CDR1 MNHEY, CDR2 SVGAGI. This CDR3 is CASTQGSTSYGYTF. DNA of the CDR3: TGTGCCAGCACTCAGGGAAGCACTTCCTATGGCTACACCTTC.

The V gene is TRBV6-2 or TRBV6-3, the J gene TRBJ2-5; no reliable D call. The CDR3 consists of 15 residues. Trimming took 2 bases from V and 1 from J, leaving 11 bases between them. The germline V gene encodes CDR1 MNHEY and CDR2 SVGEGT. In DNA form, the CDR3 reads TGTGCCAGCAGTTACCCGCAGGTACTCCAAGAGACCCAGTACTTC. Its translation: CASSYPQVLQETQYF.

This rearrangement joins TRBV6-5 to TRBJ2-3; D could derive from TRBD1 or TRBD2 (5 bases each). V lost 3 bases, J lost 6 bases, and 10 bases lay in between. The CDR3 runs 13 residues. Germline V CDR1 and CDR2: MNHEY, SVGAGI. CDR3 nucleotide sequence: TGTGCCAGCAGTTATAGCGAGGGGGATACGCAGTATTTT. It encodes CASSYSEGDTQYF.

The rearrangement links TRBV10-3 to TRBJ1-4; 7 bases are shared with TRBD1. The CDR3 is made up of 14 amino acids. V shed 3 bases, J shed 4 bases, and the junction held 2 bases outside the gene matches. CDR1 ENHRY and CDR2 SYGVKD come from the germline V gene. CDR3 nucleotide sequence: TGTGCCATCAGTGAAGGGGGCGATAATGAAAAACTGTTTTTT. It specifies CAISEGGDNEKLFF.

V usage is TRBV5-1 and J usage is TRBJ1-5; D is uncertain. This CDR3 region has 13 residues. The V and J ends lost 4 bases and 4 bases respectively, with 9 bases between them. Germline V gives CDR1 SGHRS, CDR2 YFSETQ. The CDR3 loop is CASSETINQPQHF. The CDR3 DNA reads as TGCGCCAGCAGCGAAACCATAAATCAGCCCCAGCATTTT.

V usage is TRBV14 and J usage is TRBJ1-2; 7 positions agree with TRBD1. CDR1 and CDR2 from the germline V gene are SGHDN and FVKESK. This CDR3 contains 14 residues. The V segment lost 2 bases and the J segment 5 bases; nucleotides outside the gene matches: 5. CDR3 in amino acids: CASSQSQGGYGYTF. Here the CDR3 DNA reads TGTGCCAGCAGCCAAAGCCAGGGGGGATATGGCTACACCTTC.

CDR3 sequence: CASSWSEAGGLTDTQYF. The CDR3 DNA follows: TGCGCCAGCAGCTGGTCCGAGGCGGGGGGGCTCACAGATACGCAGTATTTT. V usage is TRBV5-1 and J usage is TRBJ2-3; 9 bases line up with TRBD2. Unmatched junction bases numbered 10, after V lost 3 bases and J lost 2 bases. The CDR3 loop spans 17 amino acids. Germline CDR1 is SGHRS and CDR2 is YFSETQ.

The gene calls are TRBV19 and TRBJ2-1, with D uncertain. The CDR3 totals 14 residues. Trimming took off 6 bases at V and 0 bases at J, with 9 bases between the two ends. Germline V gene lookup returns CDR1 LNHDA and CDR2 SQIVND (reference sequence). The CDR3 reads CASRQRSSYNEQFF. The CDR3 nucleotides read TGTGCCAGTAGGCAGAGAAGCTCCTACAATGAGCAGTTCTTC. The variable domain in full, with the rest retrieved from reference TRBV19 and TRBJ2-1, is DGGITQSPKYLFRKEGQNVTLSCEQNLNHDAMYWYRQDPGQGLRLIYYSQIVNDFQKGDIAEGYSVSREKKESFPLTVTSAQKNPTAFYLCASRQRSSYNEQFFGPGTRLTVL.

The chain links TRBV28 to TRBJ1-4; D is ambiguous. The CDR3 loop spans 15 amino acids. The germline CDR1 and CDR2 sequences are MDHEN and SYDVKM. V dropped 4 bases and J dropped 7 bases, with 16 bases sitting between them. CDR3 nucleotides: TGTGCCAGCAGTTCCCGTCAGATTCTAAGTGAAAAACTGTTTTTT. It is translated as CASSSRQILSEKLFF.

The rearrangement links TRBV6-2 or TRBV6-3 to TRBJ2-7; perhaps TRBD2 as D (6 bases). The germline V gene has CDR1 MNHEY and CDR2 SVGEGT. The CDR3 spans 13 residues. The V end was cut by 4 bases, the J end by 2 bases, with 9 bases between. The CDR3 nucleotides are TGTGCCAGCAGTTGGGACTTAACCTACGAGCAGTACTTC. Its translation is CASSWDLTYEQYF.

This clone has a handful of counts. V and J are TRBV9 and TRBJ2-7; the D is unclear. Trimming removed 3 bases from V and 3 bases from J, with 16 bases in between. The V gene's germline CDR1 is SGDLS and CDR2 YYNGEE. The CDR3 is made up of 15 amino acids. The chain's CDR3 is CASSAETTADYEQYF. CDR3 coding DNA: TGTGCCAGCAGCGCGGAAACTACAGCCGACTACGAGCAGTACTTC.

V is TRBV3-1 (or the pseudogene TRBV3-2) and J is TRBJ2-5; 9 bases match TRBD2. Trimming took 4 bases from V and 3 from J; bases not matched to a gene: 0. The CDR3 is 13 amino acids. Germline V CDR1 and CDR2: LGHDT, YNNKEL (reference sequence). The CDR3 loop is CASSRGREETQYF. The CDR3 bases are TGTGCCAGCAGCCGCGGGAGGGAAGAGACCCAGTACTTC.

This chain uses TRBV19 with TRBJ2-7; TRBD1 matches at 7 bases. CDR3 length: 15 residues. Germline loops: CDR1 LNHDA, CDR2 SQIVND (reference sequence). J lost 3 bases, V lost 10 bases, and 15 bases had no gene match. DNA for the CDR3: TGTGCCACCAGATTAAGGGGGCAGGGGTACTACGAGCAGTACTTC. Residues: CATRLRGQGYYEQYF.

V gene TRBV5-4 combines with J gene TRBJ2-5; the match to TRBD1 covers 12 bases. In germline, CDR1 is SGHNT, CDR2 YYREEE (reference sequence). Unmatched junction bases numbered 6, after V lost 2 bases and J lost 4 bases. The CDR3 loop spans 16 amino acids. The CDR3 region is CASSFRDRGRGETQYF. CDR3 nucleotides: TGTGCCAGCAGCTTTAGGGACAGGGGGCGAGGAGAGACCCAGTACTTC.

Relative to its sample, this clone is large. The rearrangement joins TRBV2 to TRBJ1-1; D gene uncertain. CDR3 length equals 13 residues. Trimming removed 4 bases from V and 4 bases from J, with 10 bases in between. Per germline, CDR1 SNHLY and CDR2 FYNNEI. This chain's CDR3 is CASSVYEGTEAFF. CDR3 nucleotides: TGTGCCAGCAGTGTTTATGAGGGCACTGAAGCTTTCTTT.

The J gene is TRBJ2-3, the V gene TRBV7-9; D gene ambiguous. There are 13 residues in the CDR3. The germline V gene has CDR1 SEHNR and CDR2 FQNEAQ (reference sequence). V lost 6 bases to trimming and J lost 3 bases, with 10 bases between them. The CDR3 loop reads CASSQVGTDTQYF. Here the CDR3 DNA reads TGTGCCAGCAGTCAGGTGGGGACAGATACGCAGTATTTT.

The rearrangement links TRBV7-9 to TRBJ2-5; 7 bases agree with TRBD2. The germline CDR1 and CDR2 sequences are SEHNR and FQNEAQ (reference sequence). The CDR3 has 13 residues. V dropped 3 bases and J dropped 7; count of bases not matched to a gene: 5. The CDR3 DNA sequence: TGTGCCAGCAGCTTTTCTGGGGAGGGGACCCAGTACTTC. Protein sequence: CASSFSGEGTQYF.